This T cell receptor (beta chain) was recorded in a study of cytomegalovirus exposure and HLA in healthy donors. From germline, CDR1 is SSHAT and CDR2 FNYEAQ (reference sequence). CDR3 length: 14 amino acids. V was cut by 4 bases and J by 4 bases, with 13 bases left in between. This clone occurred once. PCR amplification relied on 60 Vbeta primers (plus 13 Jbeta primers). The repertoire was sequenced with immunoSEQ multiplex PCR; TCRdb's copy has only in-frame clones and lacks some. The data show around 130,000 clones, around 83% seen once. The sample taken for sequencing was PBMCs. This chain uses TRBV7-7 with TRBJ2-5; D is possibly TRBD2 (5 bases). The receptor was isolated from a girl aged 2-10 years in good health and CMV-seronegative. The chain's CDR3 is CASSSSSLGETQYF. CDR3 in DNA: TGTGCCAGCAGCTCGTCTAGCTTGGGAGAGACCCAGTACTTC.